The 27 T cell receptor beta chains below come from one sample, sequenced in a study of shared clonotypes between healthy human individuals. Measured with immunoSEQ multiplex PCR; TCRdb has only the in-frame clones, and not every one. The sample lists some 1 million clones; approximately 68% were seen once. Sequences were obtained from memory CD4+ T cells sorted from blood. The subset here: CD45RA-negative fraction. The source is a man younger than 35 in good health.

The rearrangement links TRBV9 to TRBJ1-2; the D is unclear. CDR1 is SGDLS, CDR2 YYNGEE, per germline. The V gene lost 3 bases and the J gene lost 4 bases, with 16 bases spanning the gap. This CDR3 has 15 amino acids. The DNA for the CDR3 is TGTGCCAGCAGCGCTACAGACAACACCCCCTATGGCTACACCTTC. This encodes CASSATDNTPYGYTF.

The rearrangement links TRBV7-2 to TRBJ1-2, with TRBD1 as a possible D gene (6 bases). Germline CDR1 is SGHTA and CDR2 is FQGNSA. This CDR3 spans 14 amino acids. With 1 base removed from V and 9 bases from J, the gap between germline ends came to 15 bases. CDR3 protein: CASSLGGRTGSYTF. Here the CDR3 DNA reads TGTGCCAGCAGCTTAGGCGGCCGCACAGGGAGCTACACCTTC. The entire variable domain, with the rest obtained from reference TRBV7-2 and TRBJ1-2, is as follows: GAGVSQSPSNKVTEKGKDVELRCDPISGHTALYWYRQSLGQGLEFLIYFQGNSAPDKSGLPSDRFSAERTGGSVSTLTIQRTQQEDSAVYLCASSLGGRTGSYTFGSGTRLTVV.

This clone was detected only once. Distinct nucleotide sequences in the sample also encode this CDR3. V gene TRBV7-9 combines with J gene TRBJ2-7, with 7 bases aligning to TRBD2. This CDR3 region has 14 residues. After removal of 1 base from V and 1 base from J, the junction contained 1 base not matched to a gene. Germline V gene lookup returns CDR1 SEHNR and CDR2 FQNEAQ (reference sequence). CDR3 protein: CASSLGGGSYEQYF. Written as DNA, the CDR3 is TGTGCCAGCAGCTTAGGGGGAGGGTCCTACGAGCAGTACTTC.

This clone was seen a handful of times. This chain uses TRBV30 with TRBJ2-5; 8 nucleotides match TRBD1. Germline V gene data show CDR1 as GTSNPN and CDR2 as SVGIG (reference sequence). The CDR3 contains 14 residues. Trimming removed 5 bases from V and 2 bases from J; junction bases left unmatched: 7. CDR3 DNA sequence: TGTGCCTGGGACAGGGGAGCGGGTCAAGAGACCCAGTACTTC. Encoded protein: CAWDRGAGQETQYF.

This clone was observed a handful of times. The chain couples TRBV10-3 to TRBJ2-1; 14 bases line up with TRBD2. The CDR3 spans 15 residues. CDR1 and CDR2 (germline): ENHRY, SYGVKD. V lost 6 bases and J lost 5; bases outside the gene matches: 3. As DNA, the CDR3 is TGTGCCATCAGGGGACTAGCGGGAGCCGACAATGAGCAGTTCTTC. It is translated as CAIRGLAGADNEQFF.

This clone was detected a few times. The chain couples TRBV9 to TRBJ1-6; 9 nucleotides agree with TRBD1. Germline V CDR1 and CDR2: SGDLS, YYNGEE. The CDR3 has 14 residues. J was trimmed by 10 bases and V by 3 bases; bases with no gene match: 5. The CDR3 sequence is CASSAGTGYSPLHF. Here the CDR3 DNA reads TGTGCCAGCAGCGCCGGGACAGGGTACTCACCCCTCCACTTT.

The V and J genes are TRBV15 and TRBJ1-6, with D possibly TRBD1 on 5 matching bases. The V and J ends lost 0 bases and 11 bases respectively, with 11 bases between them. Germline V gene data show CDR1 as LNHNV and CDR2 as YYDKDF (reference sequence). The CDR3 is 14 residues long. The CDR3 nucleotides read TGTGCCACCAGCAGAGACAGGGACGGAACACCCCTCCACTTT. Protein: CATSRDRDGTPLHF. Using reference TRBV15 and TRBJ1-6 for the parts outside the CDR3, the full variable domain is DAMVIQNPRYQVTQFGKPVTLSCSQTLNHNVMYWYQQKSSQAPKLLFHYYDKDFNNEADTPDNFQSRRPNTSFCFLDIRSPGLGDTAMYLCATSRDRDGTPLHFGNGTRLTVT.

The chain links TRBV27 to TRBJ2-7; TRBD1 matches at 9 bases. The length of the CDR3 is 15 residues. Germline CDR1 reads MNHEY; CDR2 reads SMNVEV (reference sequence). The trim removed 2 bases at V and 3 bases at J, leaving 5 bases unmatched. CDR3 residues: CASSLEGQGIYEQYF. CDR3 DNA: TGTGCCAGCAGTTTAGAGGGACAGGGAATCTACGAGCAGTACTTC.

The rearrangement uses TRBV7-9 and TRBJ2-1; D is unclear. The CDR3 runs 16 residues. V lost 5 bases and J 7 bases, leaving 21 bases between the germline ends. The germline CDR1 and CDR2 sequences are SEHNR and FQNEAQ (reference sequence). The CDR3 loop is CASSTDWNSRPNEQFF. The CDR3 DNA follows: TGTGCCAGCAGCACCGACTGGAATAGTAGACCTAATGAGCAGTTCTTC.

The chain is built from TRBV5-6 and TRBJ2-5; TRBD2 matches at 9 bases. The J call may be mistaken, given a closer DNA end match to TRBJ2-7. The CDR3 sequence is 14 residues long. From germline, CDR1 is SGHDT and CDR2 YYEEEE. The CDR3 sequence: CASSSGLAVYEQYF. Here the CDR3 DNA reads TGTGCCAGCAGCTCGGGACTAGCAGTCTACGAGCAGTACTTC.

The chain carries TRBV14 and TRBJ1-3; 8 nucleotides agree with TRBD1. The CDR3 consists of 14 residues. Trimming at V came to 2 bases and at J to 5 bases, leaving 2 bases not matched to a gene. In germline, CDR1 is SGHDN, CDR2 FVKESK. CDR3 bases: TGTGCCAGCAGCCAACGGGACAGGCGAAACACCATATATTTT. Translating gives CASSQRDRRNTIYF.

A note on this clone: Other DNA sequences within the sample encode an identical CDR3. This rearrangement joins TRBV10-3 to TRBJ2-3; D unresolved. The CDR3 covers 14 residues. Germline CDR1 and CDR2: ENHRY and SYGVKD. V was pared by 2 bases and J by 0 bases, with 6 bases between. CDR3 sequence: CAISEGRSTDTQYF. The CDR3 region has the DNA TGTGCCATCAGTGAGGGGCGGAGCACAGATACGCAGTATTTT.

The CDR3 protein is CATWDGNSYTEAFF. CDR3 sequence (DNA): TGTGCCACCTGGGACGGGAACAGTTACACTGAAGCTTTCTTT. J is TRBJ1-1 and V is TRBV2; a weak D match, TRBD1 (5 bases). The length of the CDR3 is 14 residues. In germline, CDR1 is SNHLY, CDR2 FYNNEI. Trimming stripped 10 bases from V and 3 bases from J, with 18 bases between.

This clone was counted once. The chain couples TRBV6-1 to TRBJ2-1; D unresolved. V lost 7 bases to trimming and J lost 9 bases, with 13 bases between them. The CDR3 spans 12 residues. Germline CDR1 is MNHNS and CDR2 is SASEGT. CDR3 sequence (DNA): TGTGCCAGCAAGTACGCCTCGGGTGAGCAGTTCTTC. Translating it yields CASKYASGEQFF.

The chain employs TRBV11-3 and TRBJ2-1; possibly TRBD2 for D (5 bases). The CDR3 contains 13 residues. The germline V gene encodes CDR1 SGHNT and CDR2 YENEEA. V was shortened by 6 bases and J by 11 bases, with 17 bases between the two germline ends. The CDR3 sequence is CASSQEAGEQQFF. As DNA, the CDR3 is TGTGCCAGCAGTCAGGAGGCAGGAGAGCAGCAGTTCTTC. Complete variable domain (other parts from reference TRBV11-3 and TRBJ2-1): EAGVVQSPRYKIIEKKQPVAFWCNPISGHNTLYWYLQNLGQGPELLIRYENEEAVDDSQLPKDRFSAERLKGVDSTLKIQPAELGDSAVYLCASSQEAGEQQFFGPGTRLTVL.

The rearrangement joins TRBV6-1 to TRBJ2-3; tentatively, D is TRBD2 (6 bases). The CDR3 sequence is 13 residues long. V shed 7 bases and J shed 3 bases, with 11 bases lying between them. CDR1 is MNHNS and CDR2 is SASEGT in the germline V gene. CDR3 in amino acids: CASIRDLTDTQYF. In DNA form, the CDR3 reads TGTGCCAGCATTCGGGACTTAACAGATACGCAGTATTTT.

Only one count was recorded for this clone. The CDR3 protein is CASRKMSNSNQPQHF. CDR3 coding DNA: TGTGCCAGCAGGAAGATGAGCAATAGCAATCAGCCCCAGCATTTT. This chain uses TRBV28 with TRBJ1-5; no reliable D call. This CDR3 contains 15 residues. The germline V gene encodes CDR1 MDHEN and CDR2 SYDVKM. The V gene lost 6 bases and the J gene lost 0 bases, with 12 bases spanning the gap.

About this clone itself: At one boundary the junction diverges from the germline segment, which might be a read error. The chain uses TRBV30 and TRBJ2-7; no clear D gene. The CDR3 extends over 12 amino acids. CDR1 is GTSNPN, CDR2 SVGIG, per germline (reference sequence). CDR3 loop: CAWSVHSYEQHF. CDR3 bases: TGTGCCTGGAGTGTACACTCCTACGAGCAGCACTTC.

The rearrangement joins TRBV9 to TRBJ2-1; 11 bases are a match to TRBD2. V gave up 8 bases and J gave up 5 bases; unmatched junction bases: 6. Germline loops: CDR1 SGDLS, CDR2 YYNGEE. The CDR3 extends over 14 amino acids. The CDR3 loop reads CASSLAGVHNEQFF. CDR3 in DNA: TGTGCCAGTTCACTAGCGGGAGTGCACAATGAGCAGTTCTTC. The full variable domain, rest sourced from reference TRBV9 and TRBJ2-1, is DSGVTQTPKHLITATGQRVTLRCSPRSGDLSVYWYQQSLDQGLQFLIQYYNGEERAKGNILERFSAQQFPDLHSELNLSSLELGDSALYFCASSLAGVHNEQFFGPGTRLTVL.

About this clone itself: Compared with germline, one end of the junction differs, possibly owing to a read error. J is TRBJ2-3 and V is TRBV9; D perhaps matches TRBD2 (6 bases). CDR1 and CDR2 (germline): SGDLS, YYNGEE. This CDR3 is built from 13 residues. CDR3 DNA: TGCTCCAACGGGACTCCGAGCACAGATACGCAGTATTTT. This codes for CSNGTPSTDTQYF. Supplemented by reference TRBV9 and TRBJ2-3, the full variable domain reads DSGVTQTPKHLITATGQRVTLRCSPRSGDLSVYWYQQSLDQGLQFLIQYYNGEERAKGNILERFSAQQFPDLHSELNLSSLELGDSALYFCSNGTPSTDTQYFGPGTRLTVL.

The chain links TRBV5-6 to TRBJ2-7; D unresolved. The CDR3 consists of 16 residues. Between the trimmed V and J ends, which lost 0 bases and 1 base, there was a span of 14 bases. Germline V lookup: CDR1 SGHDT, CDR2 YYEEEE. The DNA for the CDR3 is TGTGCCAGCAGCTTGGCTCCTGGCAGTGGGTCCTACGAGCAGTACTTC. This encodes CASSLAPGSGSYEQYF.

This chain joins TRBV30 and TRBJ2-7; D is perhaps TRBD2 (5 bases). V gave up 4 bases and J gave up 4 bases, with 17 bases separating them. In germline, CDR1 is GTSNPN, CDR2 SVGIG (reference sequence). This CDR3 is 14 amino acids long. CDR3 loop: CAWTGGLSPYEQYF. In DNA form, the CDR3 reads TGTGCCTGGACCGGCGGGCTTTCACCGTACGAGCAGTACTTC.

This sequence joins TRBV2 and TRBJ2-5; 7 nucleotides line up with TRBD2. The V and J ends lost 2 bases and 7 bases, in that order; junction bases with no gene match: 7. From germline, CDR1 is SNHLY and CDR2 FYNNEI. This CDR3 is built from 14 residues. The CDR3 nucleotides are TGTGCCAGCAGTGAAAAGGCGGGAGCGGTGACCCAGTACTTC. Protein sequence: CASSEKAGAVTQYF. Variable domain in full (rest from reference TRBV2 and TRBJ2-5): EPEVTQTPSHQVTQMGQEVILRCVPISNHLYFYWYRQILGQKVEFLVSFYNNEISEKSEIFDDQFSVERPDGSNFTLKIRSTKLEDSAMYFCASSEKAGAVTQYFGPGTRLLVL.

The rearrangement uses TRBV10-2 and TRBJ1-2, with D uncertain. The CDR3 runs 13 residues. V lost 5 bases and J 6 bases, leaving 13 bases between the germline ends. The V gene's germline CDR1 is WSHSY and CDR2 SAAADI. This CDR3 is CASSSGGLDGYTF. CDR3 coding DNA: TGCGCCAGCAGTTCCGGTGGTCTCGATGGCTACACCTTC.

The chain employs TRBV6-5 and TRBJ2-7; 8 nucleotides agree with TRBD2. The length of the CDR3 is 15 residues. V lost 1 base to trimming and J lost 3 bases; unmatched junction nucleotides: 5. From germline, CDR1 is MNHEY and CDR2 SVGAGI. The CDR3 DNA sequence: TGTGCCAGCAGTTACTTAACTAGCGGTGGCTACGAGCAGTACTTC. As protein: CASSYLTSGGYEQYF.

This clone appeared a single time. The chain has TRBV6-5 and TRBJ1-6; TRBD1 matches 8 bases. CDR1 and CDR2 from the germline V gene are MNHEY and SVGAGI. V shed 6 bases, J shed 10 bases, and the junction held 8 bases outside the gene matches. This CDR3 has 14 residues. The CDR3 DNA follows: TGTGCCAGCAGGGCAGGGGGCGCGAAGTCACCCCTCCACTTT. Its protein product is CASRAGGAKSPLHF.

In the case of this clone: This may come from a read error, since a much larger clone is one base off. The rearrangement uses TRBV6-1 and TRBJ1-1; unclear D gene. CDR3 length: 13 residues. CDR1 MNHNS and CDR2 SASEGT come from the germline V gene. V dropped 2 bases and J dropped 1 base, with 5 bases sitting between them. Written as DNA, the CDR3 is TGTGCCAGCAGTGAACAGGCGAACACTGAAGCTTTCTTT. This encodes CASSEQANTEAFF.